This TCR beta chain was obtained from a study of PD-1 blockade in mismatch repair-deficient tumors. Time point described: archival surgical resection tumor tissue. All patients were mismatch repair deficient, assessed by either PCR or immunohistochemistry. Germline CDR1 reads MGHDK; CDR2 reads SYGVNS. Unmatched junction bases numbered 12, after V lost 4 bases and J lost 12 bases. The CDR3 is 15 amino acids. TCRdb keeps only in-frame clones here, not all; method: immunoSEQ multiplex PCR. The repertoire has about 1,000 clones, approximately 78% of them found once; the top ten carry around a tenth. Sample: primary tumor tissue, taken from a patient treated with pembrolizumab. The chain carries TRBV25-1 and TRBJ2-1; 10 nucleotides match TRBD2. This TCR was sampled from an adult with mismatch repair-deficient cancer. The CDR3 DNA sequence: TGTGCCAGCAGTGCCGGGACTAGCGTTTTGTCACGGCAGTTCTTC. The encoded protein is CASSAGTSVLSRQFF.